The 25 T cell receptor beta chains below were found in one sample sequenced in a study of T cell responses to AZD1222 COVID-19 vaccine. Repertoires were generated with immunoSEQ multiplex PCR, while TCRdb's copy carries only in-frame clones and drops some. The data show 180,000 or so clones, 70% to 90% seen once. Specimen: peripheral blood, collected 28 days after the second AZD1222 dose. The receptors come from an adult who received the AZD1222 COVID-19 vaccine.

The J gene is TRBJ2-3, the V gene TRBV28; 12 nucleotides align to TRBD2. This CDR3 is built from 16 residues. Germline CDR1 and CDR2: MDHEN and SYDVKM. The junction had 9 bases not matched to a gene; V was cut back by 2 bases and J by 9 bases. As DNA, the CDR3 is TGTGCCAGCAGTTTAGGACTAGCGGGAAATTTCTTGACGCAGTATTTT. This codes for CASSLGLAGNFLTQYF.

The DNA for the CDR3 is TGTGCCAGCAGCTCCGACGGGGGTTCACCCCTCCACTTT. Translating it yields CASSSDGGSPLHF. V is TRBV13 and J is TRBJ1-6, with TRBD1 as a possible D gene (5 bases). The germline CDR1 and CDR2 sequences are PRHDT and FYEKMQ (reference sequence). This CDR3 contains 13 residues. V lost 4 bases, J lost 9 bases, and 10 bases lay in between. The full variable domain, rest sourced from reference TRBV13 and TRBJ1-6, is AAGVIQSPRHLIKEKRETATLKCYPIPRHDTVYWYQQGPGQDPQFLISFYEKMQSDKGSIPDRFSAQQFSDYHSELNMSSLELGDSALYFCASSSDGGSPLHFGNGTRLTVT.

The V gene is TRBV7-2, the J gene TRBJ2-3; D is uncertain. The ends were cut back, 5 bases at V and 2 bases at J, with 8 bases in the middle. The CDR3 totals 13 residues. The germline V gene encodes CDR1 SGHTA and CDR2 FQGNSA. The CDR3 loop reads CASSHPPTDTQYF. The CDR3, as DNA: TGTGCCAGCAGCCACCCCCCCACAGATACGCAGTATTTT. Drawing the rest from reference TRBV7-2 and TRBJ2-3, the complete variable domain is GAGVSQSPSNKVTEKGKDVELRCDPISGHTALYWYRQSLGQGLEFLIYFQGNSAPDKSGLPSDRFSAERTGGSVSTLTIQRTQQEDSAVYLCASSHPPTDTQYFGPGTRLTVL.

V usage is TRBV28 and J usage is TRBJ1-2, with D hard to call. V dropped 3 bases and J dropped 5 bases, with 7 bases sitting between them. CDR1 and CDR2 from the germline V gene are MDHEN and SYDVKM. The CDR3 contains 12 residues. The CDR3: CASSLSTYGYTF. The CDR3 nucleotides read TGTGCCAGCAGTTTGTCGACGTATGGCTACACCTTC.

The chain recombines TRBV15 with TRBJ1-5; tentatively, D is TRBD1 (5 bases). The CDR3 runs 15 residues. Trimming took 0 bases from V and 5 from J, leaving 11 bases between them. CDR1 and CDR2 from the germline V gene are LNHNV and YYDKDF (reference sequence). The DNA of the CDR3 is TGTGCCACCAGCAGAGAGAGCCAGGGTCATCAGCCCCAGCATTTT. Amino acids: CATSRESQGHQPQHF.

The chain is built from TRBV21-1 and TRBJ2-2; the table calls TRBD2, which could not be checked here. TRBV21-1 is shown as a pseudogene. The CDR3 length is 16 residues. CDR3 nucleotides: TGTGCCAGCAGTCGTGCGGGAGGGAGTTACACCGGGGAGCTGTTTTTT. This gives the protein CASSRAGGSYTGELFF.

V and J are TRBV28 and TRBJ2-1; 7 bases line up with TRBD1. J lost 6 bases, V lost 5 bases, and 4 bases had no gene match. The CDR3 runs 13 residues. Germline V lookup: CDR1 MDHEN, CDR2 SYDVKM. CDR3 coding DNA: TGTGCCAGCAGTGTACAGGGGCTCAATGAGCAGTTCTTC. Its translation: CASSVQGLNEQFF.

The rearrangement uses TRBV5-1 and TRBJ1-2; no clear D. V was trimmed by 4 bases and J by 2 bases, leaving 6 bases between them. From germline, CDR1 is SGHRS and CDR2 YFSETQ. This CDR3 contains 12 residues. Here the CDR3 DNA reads TGCGCCAGCAGCCCTGACAACTATGGCTACACCTTC. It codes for CASSPDNYGYTF.

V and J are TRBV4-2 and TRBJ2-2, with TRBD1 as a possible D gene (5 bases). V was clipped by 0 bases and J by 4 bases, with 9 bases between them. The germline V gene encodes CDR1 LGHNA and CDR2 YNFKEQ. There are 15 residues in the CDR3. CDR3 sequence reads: CASSQEGQFTGELFF. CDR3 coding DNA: TGTGCCAGCAGCCAAGAGGGGCAGTTCACCGGGGAGCTGTTTTTT.

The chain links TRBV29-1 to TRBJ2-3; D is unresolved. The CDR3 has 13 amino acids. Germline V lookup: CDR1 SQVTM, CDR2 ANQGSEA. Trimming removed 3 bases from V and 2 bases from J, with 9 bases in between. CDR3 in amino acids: CSVEARHTDTQYF. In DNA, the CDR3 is TGCAGCGTTGAGGCCCGACACACAGATACGCAGTATTTT.

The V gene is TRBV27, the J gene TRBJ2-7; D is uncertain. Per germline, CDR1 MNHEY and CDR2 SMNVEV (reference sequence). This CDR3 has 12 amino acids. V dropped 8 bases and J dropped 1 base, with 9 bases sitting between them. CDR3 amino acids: CASGPKSYEQYF. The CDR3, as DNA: TGTGCCAGCGGGCCGAAATCCTACGAGCAGTACTTC.

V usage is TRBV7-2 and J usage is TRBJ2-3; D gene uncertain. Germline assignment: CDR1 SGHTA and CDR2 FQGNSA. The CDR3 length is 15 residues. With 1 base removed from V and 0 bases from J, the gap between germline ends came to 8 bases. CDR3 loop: CASSLGVGSTDTQYF. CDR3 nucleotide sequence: TGTGCCAGCAGCTTAGGCGTTGGGAGCACAGATACGCAGTATTTT.

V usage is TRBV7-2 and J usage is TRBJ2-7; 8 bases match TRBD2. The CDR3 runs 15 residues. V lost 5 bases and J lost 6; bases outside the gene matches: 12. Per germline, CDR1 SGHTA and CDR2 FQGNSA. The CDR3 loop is CASSRGGGSSREQYF. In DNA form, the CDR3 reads TGTGCCAGCAGCCGGGGGGGCGGGAGTTCCCGCGAGCAGTACTTC. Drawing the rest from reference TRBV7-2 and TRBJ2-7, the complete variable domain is GAGVSQSPSNKVTEKGKDVELRCDPISGHTALYWYRQSLGQGLEFLIYFQGNSAPDKSGLPSDRFSAERTGGSVSTLTIQRTQQEDSAVYLCASSRGGGSSREQYFGPGTRLTVT.

Here the CDR3 reads CASSGAYEQYF. The DNA for the CDR3 is TGTGCCAGCAGCGGTGCCTACGAGCAGTACTTC. This sequence joins TRBV28 and TRBJ2-7; no clear D gene. V lost 6 bases and J 2 bases, leaving 5 bases between the germline ends. Germline values: CDR1 MDHEN, CDR2 SYDVKM. This CDR3 has 11 amino acids.

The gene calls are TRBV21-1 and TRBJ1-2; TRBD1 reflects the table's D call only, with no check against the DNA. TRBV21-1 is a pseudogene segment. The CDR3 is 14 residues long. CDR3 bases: TGTGCCAGCAGTAACAGCACCTCTAACTATGGCTACACCTTC. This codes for CASSNSTSNYGYTF.

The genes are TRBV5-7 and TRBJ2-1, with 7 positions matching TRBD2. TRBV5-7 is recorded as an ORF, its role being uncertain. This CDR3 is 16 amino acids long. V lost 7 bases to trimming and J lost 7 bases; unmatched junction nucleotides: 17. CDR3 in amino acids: CASQLDEGGPGNEQFF. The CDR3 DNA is TGTGCCAGCCAGCTGGATGAGGGAGGGCCGGGTAATGAGCAGTTCTTC.

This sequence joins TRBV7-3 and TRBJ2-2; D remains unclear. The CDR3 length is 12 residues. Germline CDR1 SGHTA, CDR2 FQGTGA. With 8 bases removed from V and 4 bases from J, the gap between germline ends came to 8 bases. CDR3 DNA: TGTGCCAGCGGGCCATCCACCGGGGAGCTGTTTTTT. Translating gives CASGPSTGELFF.

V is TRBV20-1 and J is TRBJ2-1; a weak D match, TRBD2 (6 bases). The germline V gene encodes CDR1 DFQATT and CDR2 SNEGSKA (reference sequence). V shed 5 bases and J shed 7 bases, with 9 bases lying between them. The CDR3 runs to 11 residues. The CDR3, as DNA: TGCAGTGCTGGAGGGAGGAATGAGCAGTTCTTC. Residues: CSAGGRNEQFF.

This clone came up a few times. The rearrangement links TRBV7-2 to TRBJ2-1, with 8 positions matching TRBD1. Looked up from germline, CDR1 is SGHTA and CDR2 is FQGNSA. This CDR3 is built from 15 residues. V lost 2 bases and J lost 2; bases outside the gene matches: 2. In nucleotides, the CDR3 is TGTGCCAGCAGCTTACTACAGGGGGCCTACAATGAGCAGTTCTTC. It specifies CASSLLQGAYNEQFF.

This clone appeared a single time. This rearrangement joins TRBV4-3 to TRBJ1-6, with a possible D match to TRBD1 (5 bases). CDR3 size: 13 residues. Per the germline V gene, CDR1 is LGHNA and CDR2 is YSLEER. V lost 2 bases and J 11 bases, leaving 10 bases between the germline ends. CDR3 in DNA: TGCGCCAGCAGCCAACAGGGAAATCCACCCCTCCACTTT. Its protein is CASSQQGNPPLHF.

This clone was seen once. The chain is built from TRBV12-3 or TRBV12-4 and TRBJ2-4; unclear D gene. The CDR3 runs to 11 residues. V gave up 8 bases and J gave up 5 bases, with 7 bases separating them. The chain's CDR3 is CASSAENIQYF. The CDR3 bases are TGTGCCAGCTCCGCGGAAAACATTCAGTACTTC.

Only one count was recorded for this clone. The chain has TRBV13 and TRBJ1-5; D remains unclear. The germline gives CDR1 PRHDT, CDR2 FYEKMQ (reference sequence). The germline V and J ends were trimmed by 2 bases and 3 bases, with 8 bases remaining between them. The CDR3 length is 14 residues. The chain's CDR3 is CASSLSSSNQPQHF. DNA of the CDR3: TGTGCCAGCAGCTTAAGTAGCTCCAATCAGCCCCAGCATTTT.

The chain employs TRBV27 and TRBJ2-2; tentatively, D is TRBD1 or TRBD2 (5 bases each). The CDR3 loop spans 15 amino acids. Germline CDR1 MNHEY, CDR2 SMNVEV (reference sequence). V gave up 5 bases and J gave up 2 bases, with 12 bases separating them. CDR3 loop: CASSKRGVNTGELFF. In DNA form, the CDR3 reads TGTGCCAGCAGTAAGAGGGGAGTAAACACCGGGGAGCTGTTTTTT.

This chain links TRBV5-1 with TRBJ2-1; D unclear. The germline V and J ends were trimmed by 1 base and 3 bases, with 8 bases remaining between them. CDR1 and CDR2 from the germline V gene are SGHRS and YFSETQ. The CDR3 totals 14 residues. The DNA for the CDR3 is TGCGCCAGCAGCTTGCAACAGATCTACAATGAGCAGTTCTTC. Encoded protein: CASSLQQIYNEQFF.

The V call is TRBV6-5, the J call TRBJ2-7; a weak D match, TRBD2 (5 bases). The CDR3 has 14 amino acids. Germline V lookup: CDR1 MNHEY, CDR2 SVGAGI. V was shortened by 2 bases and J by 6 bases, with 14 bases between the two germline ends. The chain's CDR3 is CASSYIGPRGEQYF. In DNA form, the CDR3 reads TGTGCCAGCAGTTACATCGGCCCTCGGGGCGAGCAGTACTTC.